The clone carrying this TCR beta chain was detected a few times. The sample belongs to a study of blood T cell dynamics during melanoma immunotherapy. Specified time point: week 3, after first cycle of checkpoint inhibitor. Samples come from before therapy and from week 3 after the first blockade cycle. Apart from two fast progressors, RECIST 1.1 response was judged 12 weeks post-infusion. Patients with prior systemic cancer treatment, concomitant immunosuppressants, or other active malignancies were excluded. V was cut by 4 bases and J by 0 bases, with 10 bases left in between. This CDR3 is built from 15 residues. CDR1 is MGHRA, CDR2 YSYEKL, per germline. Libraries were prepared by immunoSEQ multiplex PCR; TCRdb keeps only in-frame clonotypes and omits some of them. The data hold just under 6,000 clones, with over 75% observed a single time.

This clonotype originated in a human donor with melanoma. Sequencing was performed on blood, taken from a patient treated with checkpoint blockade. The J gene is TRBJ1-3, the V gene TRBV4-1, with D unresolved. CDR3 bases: TGCGCCAGCAGCCCGACCCGCGTCTCTGGAAACACCATATATTTT. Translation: CASSPTRVSGNTIYF.